The 17 T cell receptor beta chains presented below share a single source sample, sequenced in a study of early T cells in non-severe SARS-CoV-2 infection. TCRdb fed the 5' RACE reads into MiXCR, producing one record per CDR3 protein. The sample contains approximately 74,000 distinct CDR3 sequences, 13% to 15% of which appear only once. The source material was whole blood. The receptors were gathered from an adult who was a healthcare worker with PCR-confirmed SARS-CoV-2 infection or an uninfected control (not recorded which).

CDR3 sequence reads: CAILPGSAGDTQYF. In DNA, the CDR3 is TGTGCCATCTTGCCAGGTTCGGCGGGAGATACGCAGTATTTT. The chain uses TRBV28 and TRBJ2-3; D possibly corresponds to TRBD2 (5 bases). The germline CDR1 and CDR2 sequences are MDHEN and SYDVKM. Trimming shortened V by 10 bases and J by 5 bases, and 19 bases separated the two germline ends. The CDR3 consists of 14 residues.

This clonotype was found many times. The V and J genes are TRBV4-1 and TRBJ2-7, with 7 bases aligning to TRBD1. The CDR3 loop spans 15 amino acids. Germline lookup yields CDR1 MGHRA and CDR2 YSYEKL. The ends lost 3 bases at V and 0 bases at J; junction bases unmatched: 5. The CDR3 DNA sequence: TGCGCCAGCAGCCACCCAGACAGGGCCTCCTACGAGCAGTACTTC. Translated: CASSHPDRASYEQYF.

This rearrangement joins TRBV20-1 to TRBJ1-3, with a weak D call TRBD1 (6 bases). CDR1 and CDR2 from the germline V gene are DFQATT and SNEGSKA (reference sequence). This CDR3 spans 15 amino acids. Trimming stripped 1 base from V and 4 bases from J, with 14 bases between. CDR3 residues: CSARVAGALGNTIYF. In nucleotides, the CDR3 is TGCAGTGCTAGAGTCGCAGGGGCATTAGGAAACACCATATATTTT.

In this sample, this clonotype turned up a few times. This chain links TRBV12-3 or TRBV12-4 with TRBJ2-1, with D tentatively TRBD2 (7 bases). The CDR3 loop spans 16 amino acids. V was cut by 0 bases and J by 5 bases, with 14 bases left in between. Written as DNA, the CDR3 is TGTGCCAGCAGTTTAGCGGGGGGGCCAGTAAACAATGAGCAGTTCTTC. This sequence encodes CASSLAGGPVNNEQFF.

V gene TRBV3-1 combines with J gene TRBJ1-2; TRBD1 is a possible D gene (5 bases). This CDR3 region has 14 residues. The V gene's germline CDR1 is LGHDT and CDR2 YNNKEL (reference sequence). The V gene lost 0 bases and the J gene lost 3 bases, with 8 bases spanning the gap. The CDR3 protein is CASSQDRQYYGYTF. The CDR3 bases are TGTGCCAGCAGCCAAGATCGACAGTACTATGGCTACACCTTC.

This clonotype was detected only a few times. The rearrangement joins TRBV2 to TRBJ2-1; TRBD2 aligns across 16 bases. CDR1 is SNHLY, CDR2 FYNNEI, per germline. Trimming removed 6 bases from V and 7 bases from J; junction bases left unmatched: 12. This CDR3 has 18 amino acids. CDR3 sequence reads: CASSTPGTSGGAWNEQFF. The CDR3 nucleotides are TGTGCCAGCAGCACCCCCGGGACTAGCGGGGGGGCCTGGAATGAGCAGTTCTTC. The full variable domain, rest sourced from reference TRBV2 and TRBJ2-1, is EPEVTQTPSHQVTQMGQEVILRCVPISNHLYFYWYRQILGQKVEFLVSFYNNEISEKSEIFDDQFSVERPDGSNFTLKIRSTKLEDSAMYFCASSTPGTSGGAWNEQFFGPGTRLTVL.

This clonotype has more than one count but fewer than ten. The V gene is TRBV11-2, the J gene TRBJ2-5, with 8 nucleotides matching TRBD1. CDR1 and CDR2 (germline): SGHAT, FQNNGV. The V and J ends lost 5 bases and 4 bases, in that order; junction bases with no gene match: 12. This CDR3 contains 16 residues. The CDR3 DNA sequence: TGTGCCAGCAGCCCGGGACAGGCCCCGATCGGAGAGACCCAGTACTTC. Its protein is CASSPGQAPIGETQYF.

There are a few counts of this clonotype. This chain uses TRBV6-5 with TRBJ2-4; 15 nucleotides line up with TRBD2. CDR3 length equals 16 residues. Per germline, CDR1 MNHEY and CDR2 SVGAGI. Trimming cost V 6 bases and J 9 bases; bases outside gene matches: 9. This CDR3 reads CASRSGLAGGHGIQYF. The CDR3 DNA is TGTGCCAGCAGGTCTGGACTAGCGGGGGGGCATGGCATTCAGTACTTC.

The rearrangement uses TRBV9 and TRBJ2-2; 12 bases line up with TRBD2. V shed 4 bases and J 4 bases; nucleotides not matched to a gene: 5. Germline assignment: CDR1 SGDLS and CDR2 YYNGEE. The CDR3 is made up of 16 amino acids. CDR3 amino acids: CASSIGLAGTTGELFF. Here the CDR3 DNA reads TGTGCCAGCAGCATAGGACTAGCGGGGACCACCGGGGAGCTGTTTTTT.

The chain combines TRBV11-3 with TRBJ2-3, with D tentatively TRBD2 (6 bases). V shed 5 bases and J shed 7 bases, with 10 bases lying between them. Germline-derived CDR1 and CDR2 are SGHNT and YENEEA. The length of the CDR3 is 12 residues. The CDR3 DNA follows: TGTGCCAGCAGCGGGCGGACTAATACGCAGTATTTT. Translating it yields CASSGRTNTQYF.

This clonotype appeared a few times. The chain has TRBV20-1 and TRBJ2-3; the D is unclear. The CDR3 contains 13 residues. V was cut by 4 bases and J by 2 bases, with 10 bases left in between. The V gene's germline CDR1 is DFQATT and CDR2 SNEGSKA (reference sequence). CDR3 sequence: CSAKTNPTDTQYF. CDR3 DNA sequence: TGCAGTGCTAAGACCAACCCCACAGATACGCAGTATTTT.

The chain is built from TRBV9 and TRBJ1-1; D unresolved. Germline assignment: CDR1 SGDLS and CDR2 YYNGEE. The germline V and J ends were trimmed by 2 bases and 6 bases, with 11 bases remaining between them. The CDR3 totals 13 residues. As DNA, the CDR3 is TGTGCCAGCAGCGTTACCTCTGTTCCTGAAGCTTTCTTT. It encodes CASSVTSVPEAFF. The complete variable domain, with remaining parts taken from reference TRBV9 and TRBJ1-1, reads DSGVTQTPKHLITATGQRVTLRCSPRSGDLSVYWYQQSLDQGLQFLIQYYNGEERAKGNILERFSAQQFPDLHSELNLSSLELGDSALYFCASSVTSVPEAFFGQGTRLTVV.

This clonotype was seen ten or more times. V gene TRBV6-6 combines with J gene TRBJ1-2; 7 bases are a match to TRBD1. Germline lookup yields CDR1 MNHNY and CDR2 SVGAGI (reference sequence). The CDR3 is 14 amino acids. Germline trimming cut 4 bases from V and 2 bases from J; bases unmatched to any gene: 4. The CDR3 reads CASSFQTGNYGYTF. The CDR3, as DNA: TGTGCCAGCAGTTTCCAGACAGGGAACTATGGCTACACCTTC.

This clonotype was observed a few times. The chain recombines TRBV2 with TRBJ1-1; D is unresolved. Trimming removed 5 bases at V and 10 bases at J, with 11 bases between. Germline values: CDR1 SNHLY, CDR2 FYNNEI. This CDR3 has 11 residues. CDR3 bases: TGTGCCAGCAGTTCCAAGGTGGGAGCTTTCTTT. This gives the protein CASSSKVGAFF.

In this sample, this clonotype turned up a few times. The chain carries TRBV7-9 and TRBJ2-3; D remains ambiguous. The V gene lost 3 bases and the J gene lost 0 bases, with 7 bases spanning the gap. The CDR3 is made up of 14 amino acids. CDR1 is SEHNR and CDR2 is FQNEAQ in the germline V gene (reference sequence). The CDR3, as DNA: TGTGCCAGCAGCTTGGTCCAGAGCACAGATACGCAGTATTTT. Its protein is CASSLVQSTDTQYF.

The chain is built from TRBV5-1 and TRBJ2-3, with 8 bases identical to TRBD1. The V gene's germline CDR1 is SGHRS and CDR2 YFSETQ. J was trimmed by 2 bases and V by 5 bases; bases with no gene match: 1. This CDR3 comprises 13 residues. CDR3 protein: CASSQGATDTQYF. For the CDR3, the DNA is TGCGCCAGCAGTCAGGGGGCCACAGATACGCAGTATTTT.

This clonotype was counted a few times. The chain is built from TRBV6-6 and TRBJ1-1, with D perhaps TRBD1 (6 bases). From germline, CDR1 is MNHNY and CDR2 SVGAGI (reference sequence). This CDR3 region has 13 residues. The V end was cut by 2 bases, the J end by 5 bases, with 9 bases between. This CDR3 is CASSYGGQTEAFF. As DNA, the CDR3 is TGTGCCAGCAGTTACGGGGGGCAGACTGAAGCTTTCTTT.